These 21 T cell receptor beta chains were all obtained from the same sample, sequenced in a study of cytomegalovirus exposure and HLA in healthy donors. PCR employed 60 Vbeta and 13 Jbeta primers. Here immunoSEQ multiplex PCR was the method, and the copy in TCRdb shows in-frame clones only, minus some. The sample shows under 150,000 clones, roughly 88% of them seen only once. Sequences were obtained from PBMCs. These receptors were collected from a man between 50 and 59 years old in good health and CMV-seronegative.

J is TRBJ2-7 and V is TRBV27, with D hard to call. The V end lost 3 bases, the J end lost 2 bases, and 8 bases lay between the germline ends. The CDR3 covers 13 residues. The germline V gene has CDR1 MNHEY and CDR2 SMNVEV (reference sequence). This CDR3 is CASSFGTAYEQYF. The CDR3 nucleotides read TGTGCCAGCAGTTTCGGTACAGCCTACGAGCAGTACTTC.

The V and J genes are TRBV13 and TRBJ2-7; 9 nucleotides match TRBD1. V trimming: 8 bases; J trimming: 12 bases; junction bases outside the gene matches: 11. The CDR3 totals 12 residues. CDR1 is PRHDT and CDR2 is FYEKMQ in the germline V gene (reference sequence). The chain's CDR3 is CASERTGGVPYF. CDR3 nucleotide sequence: TGTGCCAGCGAAAGAACAGGGGGCGTTCCGTACTTC. The variable domain in full, completed from reference TRBV13 and TRBJ2-7, reads AAGVIQSPRHLIKEKRETATLKCYPIPRHDTVYWYQQGPGQDPQFLISFYEKMQSDKGSIPDRFSAQQFSDYHSELNMSSLELGDSALYFCASERTGGVPYFGPGTRLTVT.

CDR3 sequence reads: CASSILAPGTVNTEAFF. The CDR3 nucleotides are TGTGCCAGTAGTATTTTAGCCCCCGGGACAGTGAACACTGAAGCTTTCTTT. This sequence joins TRBV19 and TRBJ1-1; 7 positions match TRBD1. Per germline, CDR1 LNHDA and CDR2 SQIVND (reference sequence). The V gene end was trimmed by 3 bases and the J gene end by 0 bases; junction bases not matched to a gene: 10. This CDR3 has 17 residues.

Details on this clone: Other DNA sequences in the same sample also yield this CDR3. This chain connects TRBV19 to TRBJ1-5, with 9 bases lining up with TRBD1. Trimming at V came to 3 bases and at J to 4 bases, leaving 1 base not matched to a gene. The CDR3 sequence is 14 residues long. Germline-derived CDR1 and CDR2 are LNHDA and SQIVND (reference sequence). This chain's CDR3 is CASSIDRGNQPQHF. The CDR3 DNA is TGTGCCAGTAGTATTGACAGGGGGAATCAGCCCCAGCATTTT.

A single count supports this clone. V gene TRBV19 combines with J gene TRBJ2-6; 8 bases align to TRBD2. This CDR3 is built from 19 residues. Germline V lookup: CDR1 LNHDA, CDR2 SQIVND (reference sequence). V shed 1 base, J shed 2 bases, and the junction held 10 bases outside the gene matches. The CDR3 nucleotides read TGTGCCAGTAGTATAGGATTGAGTAGCGGGGTTCCTGGGGCCAACGTCCTGACTTTC. Amino acids: CASSIGLSSGVPGANVLTF.

This chain links TRBV19 with TRBJ1-5; D is unresolved. Germline V lookup: CDR1 LNHDA, CDR2 SQIVND (reference sequence). The CDR3 loop spans 16 amino acids. Trimming left V 11 bases short and J 0 bases short, with 20 bases between. CDR3: CAGSGGPDGSNQPQHF. CDR3 DNA: TGTGCCGGCTCCGGCGGGCCTGATGGTAGCAATCAGCCCCAGCATTTT.

This chain joins TRBV19 and TRBJ1-5; the D gene is possibly TRBD1 (5 bases). V lost 6 bases and J lost 5, with 11 bases in between. CDR1 is LNHDA, CDR2 SQIVND, per germline (reference sequence). This CDR3 comprises 13 residues. The CDR3 here is CASSPGLYQPQHF. The DNA for the CDR3 is TGTGCCAGTAGCCCAGGGTTGTATCAGCCCCAGCATTTT.

This clone showed up just a few times. The chain is built from TRBV7-2 and TRBJ2-5; 7 bases agree with TRBD2. The CDR3 totals 15 residues. Germline V gives CDR1 SGHTA, CDR2 FQGNSA. The junction had 11 bases not matched to a gene; V was cut back by 5 bases and J by 5 bases. In DNA form, the CDR3 reads TGTGCCAGCAGCCCAGCATGGGGGGGAGGGGAGACCCAGTACTTC. The encoded protein is CASSPAWGGGETQYF.

The chain carries TRBV5-1 and TRBJ2-1, with TRBD1 matching 9 bases. CDR3 length: 16 residues. Germline V gives CDR1 SGHRS, CDR2 YFSETQ. J was trimmed by 8 bases and V by 3 bases; bases with no gene match: 12. The CDR3 DNA sequence: TGCGCCAGCAGCTCCACACAGGGGGCGTTTGGATATGAGCAGTTCTTC. This codes for CASSSTQGAFGYEQFF.

J is TRBJ1-2 and V is TRBV19, with D perhaps matching TRBD1 (6 bases). CDR3 length: 15 amino acids. Germline CDR1 is LNHDA and CDR2 is SQIVND (reference sequence). Trimming cost V 2 bases and J 6 bases, with 16 bases left between them. CDR3 bases: TGTGCCAGTAGTATATCACAGGGATTGTACGATGGCTACACCTTC. Amino acid sequence: CASSISQGLYDGYTF.

This clone was seen a handful of times. V and J are TRBV10-1 and TRBJ2-3; TRBD1 matches at 7 bases. In germline, CDR1 is WNHNN, CDR2 SYGVQD (reference sequence). This CDR3 region has 13 residues. Losses at the gene ends were 8 bases for V and 2 bases for J; bases not matched to a gene: 4. The CDR3 loop is CASGGQTTDTQYF. The CDR3, as DNA: TGCGCCAGCGGGGGACAGACCACAGATACGCAGTATTTT.

This chain connects TRBV19 to TRBJ2-7; 7 positions agree with TRBD1. CDR3 length equals 14 residues. Germline CDR1 is LNHDA and CDR2 is SQIVND (reference sequence). J was trimmed by 1 base and V by 2 bases; bases with no gene match: 2. CDR3 nucleotide sequence: TGTGCCAGTAGTATAACGACAGGGTCCTACGAGCAGTACTTC. This sequence encodes CASSITTGSYEQYF.

V is TRBV30 and J is TRBJ2-7; 9 bases align to TRBD1. The CDR3 runs 18 residues. Germline CDR1 reads GTSNPN; CDR2 reads SVGIG (reference sequence). J lost 1 base, V lost 2 bases, and 15 bases had no gene match. CDR3 coding DNA: TGTGCCTGGAGTTCCGGGACAGGGACATCGCGGCCTTCCTACGAGCAGTACTTC. As protein: CAWSSGTGTSRPSYEQYF.

The V and J genes are TRBV6-4 and TRBJ2-3; 7 bases align to TRBD1. The V gene's germline CDR1 is MRHNA and CDR2 SNTAGT. With 5 bases clipped from V and 6 bases from J, the junction kept 11 bases outside the gene matches. CDR3 size: 15 residues. In nucleotides, the CDR3 is TGTGCCAGCAGTTCGGGACAGCGCACATCTGATACGCAGTATTTT. This encodes CASSSGQRTSDTQYF.

The rearrangement uses TRBV30 and TRBJ2-3, with 11 bases aligning to TRBD2. After removal of 0 bases from V and 2 bases from J, the junction contained 25 bases not matched to a gene. Looked up from germline, CDR1 is GTSNPN and CDR2 is SVGIG (reference sequence). This CDR3 comprises 23 residues. The CDR3 is CAWSVKAIGRLAGGSLPTDTQYF. For the CDR3, the DNA is TGTGCCTGGAGTGTAAAAGCCATAGGCCGGCTAGCGGGGGGTTCTCTCCCCACAGATACGCAGTATTTT.

The rearrangement uses TRBV5-1 and TRBJ1-3, with no clear D. V was shortened by 0 bases and J by 4 bases, with 11 bases between the two germline ends. Germline CDR1 SGHRS, CDR2 YFSETQ. This CDR3 contains 15 residues. The CDR3 sequence: CASSLGGGRGNTIYF. The CDR3, as DNA: TGCGCCAGCAGCTTGGGAGGAGGCAGGGGAAACACCATATATTTT.

There are a few counts of this clone. V gene TRBV19 combines with J gene TRBJ1-4, with 7 bases aligning to TRBD1. Germline values: CDR1 LNHDA, CDR2 SQIVND (reference sequence). V lost 4 bases to trimming and J lost 7 bases; unmatched junction nucleotides: 6. This CDR3 has 14 residues. The CDR3 loop reads CASSNTGAGEKLFF. CDR3 in DNA: TGTGCCAGTAGTAACACAGGGGCGGGTGAAAAACTGTTTTTT.

The CDR3 here is CASSLQGMYNEQFF. The CDR3, as DNA: TGTGCCAGCAGCTTGCAGGGGATGTACAATGAGCAGTTCTTC. The chain uses TRBV11-2 and TRBJ2-1, with TRBD1 as a possible D gene (6 bases). The CDR3 has 14 residues. Germline V CDR1 and CDR2: SGHAT, FQNNGV. Trimming pared 3 bases from V and 4 bases from J, leaving 10 bases between.

This clone was detected a few times. The chain employs TRBV12-5 and TRBJ2-2, with TRBD1 matching over 8 bases. There are 14 residues in the CDR3. V lost 6 bases, J lost 4 bases, and 4 bases stayed unmatched. CDR1 LGHNT and CDR2 FRNRAP come from the germline V gene. Written as DNA, the CDR3 is TGTGCTAGTGGCTTGACAGGGGCCACCGGGGAGCTGTTTTTT. This codes for CASGLTGATGELFF.

This clone appeared once. This chain uses TRBV10-3 with TRBJ1-2; 7 bases are shared with TRBD1. V was clipped by 8 bases and J by 6 bases; unmatched bases: 12. Germline CDR1 reads ENHRY; CDR2 reads SYGVKD. CDR3 length: 14 residues. Here the CDR3 reads CAIGVWGQTNGYTF. Written as DNA, the CDR3 is TGTGCCATCGGGGTCTGGGGACAGACGAATGGCTACACCTTC.

The rearrangement joins TRBV7-3 to TRBJ1-6; TRBD1 matches at 12 bases. The germline V gene has CDR1 SGHTA and CDR2 FQGTGA. Germline trimming cut 1 base from V and 9 bases from J; bases unmatched to any gene: 1. The CDR3 runs 15 residues. The CDR3 coding sequence is TGTGCCAGCAGCTTAATGGGACAGGGGGCTTCACCCCTCCACTTT. Translating it yields CASSLMGQGASPLHF.